This TCR beta chain was sequenced in a study of T cells in Graves' hyperthyroidism and ophthalmopathy. Concerning this clonotype itself: Its antigen is unknown.

Study-wide results and caveats: Ophthalmopathy could be told apart from stable hyperthyroidism with a 13 V-J model. Within blood appeared most thyroid clonotypes that had expanded above 0.001. It was a median about seven months before onset that the model predicted ophthalmopathy.

Per the germline V gene, CDR1 is MNHNS and CDR2 is SASEGT. This CDR3 contains 15 residues. Trimming took 8 bases from V and 4 from J; bases not matched to a gene: 13. What was amplified from RNA transcripts were TCR beta CDR3 regions. Initially, a first-round RT-PCR of the TCR CDR3 employed the HTBI primer set. TCRdb fed the multiplex PCR reads into MiXCR, producing one record per CDR3 protein. This table has around 610,000 distinct CDR3 sequences, 14% to 15% appearing once. This chain links TRBV6-1 with TRBJ1-2; TRBD1 aligns across 7 bases. Sequencing was carried out using blood. The TCR originated in a woman aged 40 to 50 with Graves' ophthalmopathy. The CDR3 DNA reads TGTGCCAGCGCCCAGGGGGGGGATAAGGGCTATGGCTACACCTTC. Protein sequence: CASAQGGDKGYGYTF.